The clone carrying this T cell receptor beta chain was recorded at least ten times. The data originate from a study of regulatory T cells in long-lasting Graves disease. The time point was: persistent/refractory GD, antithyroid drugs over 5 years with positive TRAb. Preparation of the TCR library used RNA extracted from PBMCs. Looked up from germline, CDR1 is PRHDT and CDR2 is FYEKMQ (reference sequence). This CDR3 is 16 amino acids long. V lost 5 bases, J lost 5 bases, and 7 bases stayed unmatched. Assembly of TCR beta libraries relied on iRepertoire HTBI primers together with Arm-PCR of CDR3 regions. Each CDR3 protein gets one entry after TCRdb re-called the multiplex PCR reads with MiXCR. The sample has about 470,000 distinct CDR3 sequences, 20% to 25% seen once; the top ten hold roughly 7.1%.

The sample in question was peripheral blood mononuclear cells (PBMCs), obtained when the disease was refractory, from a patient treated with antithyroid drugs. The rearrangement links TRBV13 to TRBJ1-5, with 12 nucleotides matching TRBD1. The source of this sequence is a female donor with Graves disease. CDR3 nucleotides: TGTGCCAGCAGCCTGGGGACAGGGGGCTTCGATCAGCCCCAGCATTTT. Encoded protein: CASSLGTGGFDQPQHF.